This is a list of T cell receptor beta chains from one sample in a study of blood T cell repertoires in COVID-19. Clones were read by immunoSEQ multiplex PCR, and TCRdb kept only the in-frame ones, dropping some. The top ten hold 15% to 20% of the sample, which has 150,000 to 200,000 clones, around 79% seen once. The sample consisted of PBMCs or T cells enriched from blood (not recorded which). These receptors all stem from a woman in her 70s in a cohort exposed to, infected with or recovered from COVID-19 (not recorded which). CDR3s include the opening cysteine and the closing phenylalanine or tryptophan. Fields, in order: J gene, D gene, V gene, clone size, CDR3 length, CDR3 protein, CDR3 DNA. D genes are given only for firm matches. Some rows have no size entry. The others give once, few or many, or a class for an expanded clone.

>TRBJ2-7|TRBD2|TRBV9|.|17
CASSVSGTSGRAGEQYF
TGTGCCAGCAGCGTTTCTGGGACTAGCGGGAGGGCCGGTGAGCAGTACTTC
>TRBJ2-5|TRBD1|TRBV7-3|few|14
CASSSGTGAETQYF
TGTGCCAGCAGCTCTGGGACAGGGGCAGAGACCCAGTACTTC
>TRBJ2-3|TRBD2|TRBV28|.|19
CASSFPGTSGEGSTDTQYF
TGTGCCAGCAGTTTCCCGGGGACTAGCGGGGAGGGTAGCACAGATACGCAGTATTTT
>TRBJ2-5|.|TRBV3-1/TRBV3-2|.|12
CASSQVRETQYF
TGTGCCAGCAGCCAAGTACGGGAGACCCAGTACTTC
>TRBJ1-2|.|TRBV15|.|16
CATSRVGAAPKPGYTF
TGTGCCACCAGCAGAGTTGGGGCAGCGCCTAAGCCTGGCTACACCTTC
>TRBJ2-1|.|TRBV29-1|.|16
CSVSIPWGRGNNEQFF
TGCAGCGTGAGTATCCCCTGGGGCAGGGGAAATAATGAGCAGTTCTTC
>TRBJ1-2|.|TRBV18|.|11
CASSPGYGYTF
TGTGCCAGCTCACCCGGGTATGGCTACACCTTC
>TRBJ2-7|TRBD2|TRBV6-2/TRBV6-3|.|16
CASSYLGTTNSYEQYF
TGTGCCAGCAGTTACTTAGGGACTACTAATTCCTACGAGCAGTACTTC
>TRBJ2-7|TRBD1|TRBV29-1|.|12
CSVGTGTDQQYF
TGCAGCGTCGGGACAGGGACCGATCAGCAGTACTTC
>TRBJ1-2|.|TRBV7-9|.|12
CASSLGPYGYTF
TGTGCCAGCAGCTTGGGCCCGTATGGCTACACCTTC
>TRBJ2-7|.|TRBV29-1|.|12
CSVETNVYEQYF
TGCAGCGTTGAAACTAACGTCTACGAGCAGTACTTC
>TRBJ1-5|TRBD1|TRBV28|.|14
CAGQGPYSNQPQHF
TGTGCCGGACAGGGACCATATAGCAATCAGCCCCAGCATTTT
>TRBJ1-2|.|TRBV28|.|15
CASSLVPERGYGYTF
TGTGCCAGCAGTTTGGTTCCGGAGCGTGGATATGGCTACACCTTC
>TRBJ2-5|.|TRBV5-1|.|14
CASSLGVVQETQYF
TGCGCCAGCAGCTTGGGTGTAGTGCAAGAGACCCAGTACTTC
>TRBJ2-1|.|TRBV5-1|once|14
CASSWGEGFNEQFF
TGCGCCAGCAGCTGGGGAGAGGGTTTCAATGAGCAGTTCTTC
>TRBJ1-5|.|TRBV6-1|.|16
CASSEARRGSYQPQHF
TGTGCCAGCAGTGAAGCGCGGCGGGGATCCTATCAGCCCCAGCATTTT
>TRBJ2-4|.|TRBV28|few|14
CASSSSSQGYIQYF
TGTGCCAGCAGTTCCTCCTCCCAGGGGTACATTCAGTACTTC
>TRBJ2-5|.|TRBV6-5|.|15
CASANNIGGKETQYF
TGTGCCAGCGCGAACAACATTGGGGGCAAAGAGACCCAGTACTTC
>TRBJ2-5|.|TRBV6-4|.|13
CASSVATGETQYF
TGTGCCAGCAGTGTAGCCACAGGGGAGACCCAGTACTTC
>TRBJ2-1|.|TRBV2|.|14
CASSEYQSYNEQFF
TGTGCCAGCAGTGAATACCAGTCCTACAATGAGCAGTTCTTC
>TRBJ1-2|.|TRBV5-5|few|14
CASSLYAVDYGYTF
TGTGCCAGCAGCTTGTACGCGGTGGACTATGGCTACACCTTC